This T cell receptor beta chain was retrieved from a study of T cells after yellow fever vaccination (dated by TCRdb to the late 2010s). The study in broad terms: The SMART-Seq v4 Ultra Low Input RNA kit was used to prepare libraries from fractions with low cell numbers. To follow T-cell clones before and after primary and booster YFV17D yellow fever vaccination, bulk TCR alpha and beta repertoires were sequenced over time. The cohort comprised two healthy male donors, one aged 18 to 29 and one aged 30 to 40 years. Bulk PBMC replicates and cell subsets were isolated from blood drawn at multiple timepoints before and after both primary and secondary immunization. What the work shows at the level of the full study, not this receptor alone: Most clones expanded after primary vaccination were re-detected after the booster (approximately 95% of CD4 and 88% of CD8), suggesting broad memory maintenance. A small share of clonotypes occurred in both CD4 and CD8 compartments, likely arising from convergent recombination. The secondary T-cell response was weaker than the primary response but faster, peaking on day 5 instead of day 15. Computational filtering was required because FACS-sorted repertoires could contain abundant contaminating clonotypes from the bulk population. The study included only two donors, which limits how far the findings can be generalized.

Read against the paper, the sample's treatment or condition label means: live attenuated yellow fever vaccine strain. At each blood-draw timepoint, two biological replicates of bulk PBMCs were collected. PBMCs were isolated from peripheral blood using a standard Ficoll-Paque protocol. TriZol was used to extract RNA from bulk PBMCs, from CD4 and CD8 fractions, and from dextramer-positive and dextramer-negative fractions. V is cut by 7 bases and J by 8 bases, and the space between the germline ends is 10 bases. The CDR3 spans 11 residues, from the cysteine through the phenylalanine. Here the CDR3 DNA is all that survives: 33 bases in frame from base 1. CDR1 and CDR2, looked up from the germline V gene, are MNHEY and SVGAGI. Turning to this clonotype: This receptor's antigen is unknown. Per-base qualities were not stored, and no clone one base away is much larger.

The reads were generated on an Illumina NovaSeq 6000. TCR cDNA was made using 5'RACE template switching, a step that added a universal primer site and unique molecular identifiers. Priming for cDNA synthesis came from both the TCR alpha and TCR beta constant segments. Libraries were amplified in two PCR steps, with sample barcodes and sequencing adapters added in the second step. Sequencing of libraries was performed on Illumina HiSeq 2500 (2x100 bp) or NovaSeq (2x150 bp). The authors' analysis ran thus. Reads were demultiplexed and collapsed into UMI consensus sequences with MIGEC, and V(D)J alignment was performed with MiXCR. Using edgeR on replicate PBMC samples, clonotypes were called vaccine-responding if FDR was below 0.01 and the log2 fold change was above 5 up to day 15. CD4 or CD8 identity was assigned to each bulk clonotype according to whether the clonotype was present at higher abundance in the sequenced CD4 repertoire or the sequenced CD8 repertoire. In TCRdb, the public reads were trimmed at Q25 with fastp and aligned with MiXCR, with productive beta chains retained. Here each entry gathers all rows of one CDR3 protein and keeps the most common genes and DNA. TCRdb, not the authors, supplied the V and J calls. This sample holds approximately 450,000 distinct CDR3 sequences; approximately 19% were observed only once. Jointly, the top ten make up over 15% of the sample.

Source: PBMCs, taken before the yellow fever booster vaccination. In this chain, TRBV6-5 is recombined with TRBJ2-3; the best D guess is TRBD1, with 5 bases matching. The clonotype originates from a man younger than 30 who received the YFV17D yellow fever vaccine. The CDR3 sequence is CASTAGSTQYF. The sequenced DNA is TGTGCCAGCACTGCAGGGTCTACGCAGTATTTT.